This passage covers 15 T cell receptor beta chains from one sample sequenced in a study of blood T cell repertoires in COVID-19. Data came from immunoSEQ multiplex PCR; TCRdb stores just in-frame clones and leaves some out. The data hold just under 60,000 clones, with around 82% observed a single time. The sample taken for sequencing was peripheral blood. Receptor source: a man older than 75 with COVID-19, enrolled during active disease.

The chain links TRBV5-1 to TRBJ2-7; D remains ambiguous. Trimming took 5 bases from V and 0 from J, leaving 12 bases between them. Germline V gene lookup returns CDR1 SGHRS and CDR2 YFSETQ. The CDR3 contains 14 residues. The CDR3 loop is CASRNRLSSYEQYF. CDR3 coding DNA: TGCGCCAGCAGGAACCGATTGAGCTCCTACGAGCAGTACTTC.

The genes are TRBV5-6 and TRBJ2-1, with TRBD1 identical over 7 bases. J was trimmed by 8 bases and V by 2 bases; bases with no gene match: 4. There are 13 residues in the CDR3. Germline-derived CDR1 and CDR2 are SGHDT and YYEEEE. The CDR3 coding sequence is TGTGCCAGCAGCTTCACAGGGGTCGATGAGCAGTTCTTC. Translated: CASSFTGVDEQFF. Filled out from reference TRBV5-6 and TRBJ2-1, the complete variable domain reads DAGVTQSPTHLIKTRGQQVTLRCSPKSGHDTVSWYQQALGQGPQFIFQYYEEEERQRGNFPDRFSGHQFPNYSSELNVNALLLGDSALYLCASSFTGVDEQFFGPGTRLTVL.

This chain joins TRBV7-2 and TRBJ2-1; 12 bases map to TRBD2. Germline CDR1 is SGHTA and CDR2 is FQGNSA. Losses at the gene ends were 4 bases for V and 1 base for J; bases not matched to a gene: 5. The CDR3 sequence is 17 residues long. The CDR3 reads CASSSGLAGPSYNEQFF. CDR3 DNA: TGTGCCAGCAGCTCCGGACTAGCGGGGCCTTCCTACAATGAGCAGTTCTTC.

This chain links TRBV3-1 (or the pseudogene TRBV3-2) with TRBJ1-2; no clear D. The V gene lost 4 bases and the J gene lost 1 base, with 4 bases spanning the gap. The germline V gene encodes CDR1 LGHDT and CDR2 YNNKEL (reference sequence). CDR3 length equals 12 residues. The CDR3 protein is CASSRLNYGYTF. The DNA for the CDR3 is TGTGCCAGCAGCCGACTTAACTATGGCTACACCTTC.

This clone was observed once. The DNA of the CDR3 is TGTGCTCATGGACAGGAGATAAACACTGAAGCTTTCTTT. Its protein product is CAHGQEINTEAFF. The chain carries TRBV2 and TRBJ1-1; 7 bases fit TRBD1. CDR1 SNHLY and CDR2 FYNNEI come from the germline V gene. CDR3 length: 13 amino acids.

This rearrangement joins TRBV6-2 or TRBV6-3 to TRBJ1-2; D not certain. Germline values: CDR1 MNHEY, CDR2 SVGEGT. Trimming pared 6 bases from V and 3 bases from J, leaving 8 bases between. There are 12 residues in the CDR3. The CDR3 loop reads CASSRHDYGYTF. The CDR3 DNA is TGTGCCAGCAGCCGGCATGACTATGGCTACACCTTC.

This clone came up once. V is TRBV6-5 and J is TRBJ1-1, with 9 bases identical to TRBD1. V lost 4 bases and J lost 5; bases outside the gene matches: 11. CDR1 is MNHEY and CDR2 is SVGAGI in the germline V gene. CDR3 length: 16 amino acids. The CDR3, as DNA: TGTGCCAGCAGTTTCTCCCTGGACAGGGGATGGACTGAAGCTTTCTTT. Its protein is CASSFSLDRGWTEAFF.

CDR3 amino acids: CASSLSPTGAGEAFF. CDR3 DNA: TGTGCCAGCAGCTTGTCTCCCACAGGGGCGGGAGAAGCTTTCTTT. V gene TRBV5-5 combines with J gene TRBJ1-1, with TRBD1 matching 7 bases. V shed 1 base and J 8 bases; nucleotides not matched to a gene: 11. Germline CDR1 reads SGHKS; CDR2 reads YYEKEE (reference sequence). The CDR3 spans 15 residues.

This clone appeared a single time. The chain couples TRBV29-1 to TRBJ1-4, with TRBD1 matching 10 bases. Unmatched junction bases numbered 5, after V lost 6 bases and J lost 7 bases. This CDR3 is built from 13 residues. Germline V gene sequence: CDR1 SQVTM, CDR2 ANQGSEA. CDR3 bases: TGCAGCGTAGGGACAGGGGTGGGTGAAAAACTGTTTTTT. Translated: CSVGTGVGEKLFF.

This chain links TRBV11-2 with TRBJ2-5; no reliable D call. Germline CDR1 is SGHAT and CDR2 is FQNNGV. V was trimmed by 1 base and J by 3 bases, leaving 3 bases between them. The CDR3 is made up of 12 amino acids. The CDR3 sequence: CASSLAEETQYF. The CDR3 coding sequence is TGTGCCAGCAGCTTAGCAGAAGAGACCCAGTACTTC.

The chain has TRBV25-1 and TRBJ1-1; no clear D gene. Germline V gene lookup returns CDR1 MGHDK and CDR2 SYGVNS. This CDR3 is 13 amino acids long. Trimming removed 1 base from V and 1 base from J, with 4 bases in between. CDR3 in amino acids: CASSELWNTEAFF. The CDR3 coding sequence is TGTGCCAGCAGTGAATTATGGAACACTGAAGCTTTCTTT.

This clone was counted only a few times. This sequence joins TRBV6-5 and TRBJ2-5; TRBD1 is a possible D gene (7 bases). The V gene lost 2 bases and the J gene lost 4 bases, with 14 bases spanning the gap. Looked up from germline, CDR1 is MNHEY and CDR2 is SVGAGI. There are 15 residues in the CDR3. The CDR3 nucleotides read TGTGCCAGCAGTTACGGAGGGGGCGCGGGAGAGACCCAGTACTTC. It is translated as CASSYGGGAGETQYF.

The rearrangement links TRBV7-2 to TRBJ2-4, with TRBD2 matching 7 bases. The CDR3 covers 13 residues. Trimming took 4 bases from V and 3 from J; bases not matched to a gene: 0. Germline CDR1 SGHTA, CDR2 FQGNSA. This CDR3 reads CASSWGGKNIQYF. Here the CDR3 DNA reads TGTGCCAGCAGCTGGGGGGGCAAAAACATTCAGTACTTC. Full variable domain (outside the CDR3, taken from reference TRBV7-2 and TRBJ2-4): GAGVSQSPSNKVTEKGKDVELRCDPISGHTALYWYRQSLGQGLEFLIYFQGNSAPDKSGLPSDRFSAERTGGSVSTLTIQRTQQEDSAVYLCASSWGGKNIQYFGAGTRLSVL.

This chain links TRBV11-2 with TRBJ2-2, with 8 bases matching TRBD2. Trimming took 5 bases from V and 5 from J; bases not matched to a gene: 10. CDR1 SGHAT and CDR2 FQNNGV come from the germline V gene. The CDR3 totals 16 residues. The CDR3 loop is CASSPGREGGTGELFF. In nucleotides, the CDR3 is TGTGCCAGCAGCCCCGGCCGGGAGGGTGGGACCGGGGAGCTGTTTTTT.

This sequence joins TRBV27 and TRBJ2-1, with TRBD1 identical over 8 bases. V lost 6 bases, J lost 3 bases, and 1 base stayed unmatched. CDR3 length: 13 amino acids. Germline loops: CDR1 MNHEY, CDR2 SMNVEV (reference sequence). The DNA for the CDR3 is TGTGCCAGCAGGGACAGGGTCTACAATGAGCAGTTCTTC. Encoded protein: CASRDRVYNEQFF.